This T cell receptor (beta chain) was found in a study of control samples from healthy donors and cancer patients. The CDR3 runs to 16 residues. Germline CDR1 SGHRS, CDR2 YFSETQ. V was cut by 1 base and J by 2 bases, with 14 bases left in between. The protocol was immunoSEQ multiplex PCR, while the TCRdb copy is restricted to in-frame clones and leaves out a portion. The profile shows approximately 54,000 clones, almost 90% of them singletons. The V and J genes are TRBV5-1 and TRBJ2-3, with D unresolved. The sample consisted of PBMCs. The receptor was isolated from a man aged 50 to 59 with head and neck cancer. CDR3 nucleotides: TGCGCCAGCAGCTTGCGCGCAAGCGCTTACACAGATACGCAGTATTTT. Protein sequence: CASSLRASAYTDTQYF.